The rows below give T cell receptor beta chains drawn from one sample of a study of blood T cells in healthy people across ages. TCRdb recomputed calls from the 5' RACE reads with MiXCR, one row per CDR3 protein. The sample gives 1,300,000 or so distinct CDR3 sequences, around 59% of which show up once; about 6.3% is in the top ten. The specimen sequenced was blood. Receptor source: a man between 18 and 29 years old in good health. Both conserved end residues are part of each CDR3. The D gene is left open where the match is weak. Only part of the rows carry a size: once, few, many, or a class if the clone is expanded.

CDR3: CASSHPGTSGAPGGNEQFF; DNA: TGCGCCAGCAGCCACCCCGGGACTAGCGGGGCCCCGGGGGGCAATGAGCAGTTCTTC; size: NA; length: 19; V: TRBV4-3; D: TRBD2; J: TRBJ2-1
CDR3: CAISATGTSENIQYF; DNA: TGTGCCATCAGTGCGACCGGGACTAGCGAAAACATTCAGTACTTC; size: NA; length: 15; V: TRBV10-3; D: TRBD2; J: TRBJ2-4
CDR3: CSVAGTGGLWANVLTF; DNA: TGCAGCGTAGCCGGGACAGGGGGCTTATGGGCCAACGTCCTGACTTTC; size: few; length: 16; V: TRBV29-1; D: TRBD1; J: TRBJ2-6
CDR3: CASSSGQAWGYTF; DNA: TGTGCCAGCAGCTCGGGACAGGCTTGGGGCTACACCTTC; size: NA; length: 13; V: TRBV7-9; D: TRBD1; J: TRBJ1-2
CDR3: CASSLLGQVPYEQYF; DNA: TGTGCCAGCAGTTTACTTGGACAGGTTCCCTACGAGCAGTACTTC; size: NA; length: 15; V: TRBV27; D: TRBD1; J: TRBJ2-7
CDR3: CSATRDRVPTAKNIQYF; DNA: TGCAGTGCTACTCGGGACAGGGTACCTACTGCCAAAAACATTCAGTACTTC; size: NA; length: 17; V: TRBV20-1; D: TRBD1; J: TRBJ2-4
CDR3: CASRRGSGIDTQYF; DNA: TGTGCCAGCAGGCGTGGGTCGGGCATCGATACGCAGTATTTT; size: NA; length: 14; V: TRBV7-2; D: NA; J: TRBJ2-3
CDR3: CSVYGQGEAFF; DNA: TGCAGCGTCTATGGACAGGGTGAAGCTTTCTTT; size: NA; length: 11; V: TRBV29-1; D: TRBD1; J: TRBJ1-1
CDR3: CASSLVPDRAGEAFF; DNA: TGCGCCAGCAGCTTGGTCCCGGACAGGGCCGGTGAAGCTTTCTTT; size: NA; length: 15; V: TRBV5-1; D: TRBD1; J: TRBJ1-1
CDR3: CASSVELYNEQFF; DNA: TGTGCCAGCAGCGTAGAACTTTACAATGAGCAGTTCTTC; size: few; length: 13; V: TRBV9; D: NA; J: TRBJ2-1
CDR3: CASSSDSGGTEAFF; DNA: TGTGCCAGCAGCTCGGACAGTGGGGGGACTGAAGCTTTCTTT; size: NA; length: 14; V: TRBV6-6; D: NA; J: TRBJ1-1
CDR3: CASSRVPLDSDLNSNQPQHF; DNA: TGCGCCAGCAGCCGTGTGCCCTTAGACAGCGACCTAAATAGCAATCAGCCCCAGCATTTT; size: NA; length: 20; V: TRBV4-1; D: NA; J: TRBJ1-5
CDR3: CASSLGTASTDIQYF; DNA: TGCGCCAGCAGCTTGGGGACAGCCTCAACGGACATTCAGTACTTC; size: few; length: 15; V: TRBV5-1; D: NA; J: TRBJ2-4
CDR3: CASSFPLAGEETQYF; DNA: TGTGCCAGCAGCTTCCCACTAGCGGGGGAGGAGACCCAGTACTTC; size: NA; length: 15; V: TRBV7-2; D: TRBD2; J: TRBJ2-5
CDR3: CATSRATGTAINYGYTF; DNA: TGTGCCACCAGCAGGGCGACAGGGACAGCGATTAACTATGGCTACACCTTC; size: NA; length: 17; V: TRBV15; D: TRBD1; J: TRBJ1-2
CDR3: CASSSGTSGRALDTQYF; DNA: TGTGCCAGCAGTTCCGGGACTAGCGGGAGGGCCTTAGATACGCAGTATTTT; size: few; length: 17; V: TRBV6-6; D: TRBD2; J: TRBJ2-3
CDR3: CASSPFQYF; DNA: TGTGCCAGCAGTCCCTTCCAGTACTTC; size: NA; length: 9; V: TRBV7-9; D: NA; J: TRBJ2-5
CDR3: CSARVGGSTDTQYF; DNA: TGCAGTGCTAGAGTCGGGGGGAGCACAGATACGCAGTATTTT; size: NA; length: 14; V: TRBV20-1; D: TRBD2; J: TRBJ2-3
CDR3: CAWLTGHEQYF; DNA: TGTGCCTGGCTTACAGGCCACGAGCAGTACTTC; size: few; length: 11; V: TRBV30; D: NA; J: TRBJ2-7
CDR3: CATSEGGAYNEQFF; DNA: TGTGCCACCAGTGAGGGTGGCGCCTACAATGAGCAGTTCTTC; size: NA; length: 14; V: TRBV24-1; D: NA; J: TRBJ2-1
CDR3: CASSYAVWNQRYGYTF; DNA: TGTGCCAGCAGTTACGCCGTTTGGAACCAACGTTATGGCTACACCTTC; size: NA; length: 16; V: TRBV6-2/TRBV6-3; D: NA; J: TRBJ1-2
CDR3: CASSLEGVASPLHF; DNA: TGCGCCAGCAGCTTGGAGGGGGTAGCTTCACCCCTCCACTTT; size: few; length: 14; V: TRBV5-1; D: NA; J: TRBJ1-6
CDR3: CATSWRVGLDTQYF; DNA: TGTGCCACCAGCTGGCGGGTCGGGCTAGATACGCAGTATTTT; size: NA; length: 14; V: TRBV15; D: NA; J: TRBJ2-3
CDR3: CASTEGGHAEQFF; DNA: TGTGCCAGCACCGAGGGGGGGCACGCTGAGCAGTTCTTC; size: NA; length: 13; V: TRBV2; D: NA; J: TRBJ2-1
CDR3: CASSQGLGQGNSPLHF; DNA: TGTGCCAGCAGCCAAGGACTAGGACAGGGAAATTCACCCCTCCACTTT; size: NA; length: 16; V: TRBV3-1; D: TRBD1; J: TRBJ1-6
CDR3: CSARPTENSPLHF; DNA: TGCAGTGCTAGACCGACAGAGAATTCACCCCTCCACTTT; size: NA; length: 13; V: TRBV20-1; D: NA; J: TRBJ1-6
CDR3: CASSYSRQGGPEAFF; DNA: TGTGCCAGCAGTTACTCCAGGCAGGGGGGTCCTGAAGCTTTCTTT; size: NA; length: 15; V: TRBV6-6; D: TRBD1; J: TRBJ1-1
CDR3: CASSQGANGYTF; DNA: TGTGCCAGCAGTCAGGGGGCTAATGGCTACACCTTC; size: NA; length: 12; V: TRBV25-1; D: TRBD1; J: TRBJ1-2
CDR3: CASSSGDTNYGYTF; DNA: TGTGCCAGCAGTTCCGGGGACACTAACTATGGCTACACCTTC; size: few; length: 14; V: TRBV12-3/TRBV12-4; D: NA; J: TRBJ1-2
CDR3: CASSLGGSGGYGYTF; DNA: TGTGCCAGCAGCTTAGGGGGCTCAGGGGGGTATGGCTACACCTTC; size: few; length: 15; V: TRBV7-9; D: TRBD1; J: TRBJ1-2
CDR3: CASSQGPHANEQFF; DNA: TGTGCCAGCAGCCAAGGTCCCCACGCGAATGAGCAGTTCTTC; size: NA; length: 14; V: TRBV4-2; D: NA; J: TRBJ2-1
CDR3: CAIRTEQETQYF; DNA: TGTGCCATTCGGACAGAGCAAGAGACCCAGTACTTC; size: few; length: 12; V: TRBV2; D: NA; J: TRBJ2-5